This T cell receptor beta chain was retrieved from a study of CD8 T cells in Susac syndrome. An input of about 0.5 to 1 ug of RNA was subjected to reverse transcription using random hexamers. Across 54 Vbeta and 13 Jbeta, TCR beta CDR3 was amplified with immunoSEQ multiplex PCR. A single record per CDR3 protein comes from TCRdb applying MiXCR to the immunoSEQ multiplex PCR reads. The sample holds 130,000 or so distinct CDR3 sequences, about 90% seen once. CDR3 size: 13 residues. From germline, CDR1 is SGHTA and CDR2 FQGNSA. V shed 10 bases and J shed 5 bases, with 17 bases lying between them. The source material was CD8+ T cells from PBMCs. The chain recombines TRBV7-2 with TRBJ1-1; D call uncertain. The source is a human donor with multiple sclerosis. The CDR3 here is CATLPGWMTEAFF. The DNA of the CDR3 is TGTGCCACCCTTCCCGGGTGGATGACTGAAGCTTTCTTT.